Listed here are 15 T cell receptor beta chains from one sample, sequenced in a study of blood T cell repertoires in COVID-19. The repertoire was sequenced with immunoSEQ multiplex PCR; TCRdb's copy has only in-frame clones and lacks some. The table includes some 210,000 clones, about four fifths detected once. Sample: peripheral blood. The receptors come from an older woman with active or convalescent COVID-19.

J is TRBJ1-4 and V is TRBV14, with D hard to call. V was shortened by 1 base and J by 8 bases, with 17 bases between the two germline ends. Germline CDR1 SGHDN, CDR2 FVKESK. The CDR3 contains 16 residues. The CDR3 sequence is CASSQAVGPREEKLFF. CDR3 sequence (DNA): TGTGCCAGCAGCCAAGCAGTAGGACCCCGGGAGGAAAAACTGTTTTTT.

The chain recombines TRBV7-3 with TRBJ2-1; 11 bases map to TRBD2. Per the germline V gene, CDR1 is SGHTA and CDR2 is FQGTGA. V dropped 3 bases and J dropped 6; count of bases not matched to a gene: 7. This CDR3 has 16 residues. CDR3 DNA: TGTGCCAGCAGCTTTTGGCCTAGCGGGAGGTCCAATGAGCAGTTCTTC. As protein: CASSFWPSGRSNEQFF.

This clone was seen only once. This chain joins TRBV9 and TRBJ2-1; the D gene is possibly TRBD1 (7 bases). This CDR3 comprises 16 residues. V gave up 3 bases and J gave up 9 bases, with 22 bases separating them. Germline lookup yields CDR1 SGDLS and CDR2 YYNGEE. CDR3 protein: CASSETGRETRSEQFF. The CDR3 DNA follows: TGTGCCAGCAGCGAGACAGGGCGGGAAACCCGGAGTGAGCAGTTCTTC. Full variable domain (remainder filled in from reference TRBV9 and TRBJ2-1): DSGVTQTPKHLITATGQRVTLRCSPRSGDLSVYWYQQSLDQGLQFLIQYYNGEERAKGNILERFSAQQFPDLHSELNLSSLELGDSALYFCASSETGRETRSEQFFGPGTRLTVL.

The chain uses TRBV19 and TRBJ2-2, with D maybe TRBD1 (5 bases). This CDR3 has 17 residues. The V end lost 3 bases, the J end lost 5 bases, and 19 bases lay between the germline ends. Per the germline V gene, CDR1 is LNHDA and CDR2 is SQIVND (reference sequence). As DNA, the CDR3 is TGTGCCAGTAGTATTGTAGGAAGGGGATTGAGAACCGGGGAGCTGTTTTTT. Encoded protein: CASSIVGRGLRTGELFF.

V and J are TRBV28 and TRBJ2-3; 8 nucleotides align to TRBD2. The J segment lost 2 bases and the V segment lost 2 bases, leaving 3 bases of the junction unmatched. The CDR3 is made up of 15 amino acids. CDR1 MDHEN and CDR2 SYDVKM come from the germline V gene. CDR3 residues: CASSLLAGSTDTQYF. The CDR3 DNA reads TGTGCCAGCAGTTTACTAGCGGGCTCCACAGATACGCAGTATTTT.

J is TRBJ1-4 and V is TRBV4-1; no reliable D call. This CDR3 is built from 15 residues. Deletions cut 2 bases from V and 8 bases from J, with 15 bases between. Germline lookup yields CDR1 MGHRA and CDR2 YSYEKL. For the CDR3, the DNA is TGCGCCAGCAGCCAACCGACGAGGAAGCGGGAAAAACTGTTTTTT. It is translated as CASSQPTRKREKLFF.

This clone was observed a handful of times. This sequence joins TRBV7-3 and TRBJ2-2; D possibly corresponds to TRBD1 (5 bases). The CDR3 sequence is 16 residues long. Trimming cost V 5 bases and J 6 bases, with 19 bases left between them. Germline V gives CDR1 SGHTA, CDR2 FQGTGA. The CDR3 DNA is TGTGCCAGCAGCCCGACATTAATATCAGGGTCCGGGGAGCTGTTTTTT. This gives the protein CASSPTLISGSGELFF.

This clone was observed a handful of times. This chain connects TRBV11-3 to TRBJ1-5; D is uncertain. Trimming removed 4 bases from V and 5 bases from J, with 18 bases in between. The V gene's germline CDR1 is SGHNT and CDR2 YENEEA. This CDR3 comprises 16 residues. This CDR3 is CASSSLLYPGYQPQHF. The CDR3, as DNA: TGTGCCAGCAGCTCCCTACTCTATCCCGGGTATCAGCCCCAGCATTTT.

J is TRBJ2-7 and V is TRBV6-1; 7 bases fit TRBD1. CDR1 MNHNS and CDR2 SASEGT come from the germline V gene. CDR3 size: 14 residues. The V gene end was trimmed by 2 bases and the J gene end by 5 bases; junction bases not matched to a gene: 6. The CDR3 DNA follows: TGTGCCAGCAGTGAACACGGGACAGTGAACGAGCAGTACTTC. This encodes CASSEHGTVNEQYF.

The chain recombines TRBV7-9 with TRBJ2-1; 10 positions match TRBD1. After removal of 5 bases from V and 9 bases from J, the junction contained 10 bases not matched to a gene. Germline CDR1 and CDR2: SEHNR and FQNEAQ (reference sequence). The CDR3 has 15 amino acids. CDR3 nucleotides: TGTGCCAGCAGCCCCCGACAGGGGGCTACCGGTGAGCAGTTCTTC. It yields the protein CASSPRQGATGEQFF.

This clone appeared a few times. The chain employs TRBV6-6 and TRBJ1-5; 7 bases agree with TRBD1. The CDR3 is 15 amino acids. With 7 bases clipped from V and 1 base from J, the junction kept 7 bases outside the gene matches. Germline values: CDR1 MNHNY, CDR2 SVGAGI (reference sequence). The CDR3 coding sequence is TGTGCCAGCAATCCGACAGGGTTGAGCAATCAGCCCCAGCATTTT. Encoded protein: CASNPTGLSNQPQHF.

This CDR3 reads CASSRGGALYGYTF. The CDR3 DNA sequence: TGTGCCAGCAGCCGGGGAGGCGCACTGTATGGCTACACCTTC. This rearrangement joins TRBV5-4 to TRBJ1-2, with D hard to call. The length of the CDR3 is 14 residues. Deletions cut 4 bases from V and 5 bases from J, with 15 bases between. CDR1 is SGHNT, CDR2 YYREEE, per germline (reference sequence).

V gene TRBV7-6 combines with J gene TRBJ2-1, with a possible D match to TRBD1 (5 bases). V was shortened by 1 base and J by 6 bases, with 13 bases between the two germline ends. The CDR3 runs 15 residues. Per the germline V gene, CDR1 is SGHVS and CDR2 is FNYEAQ. The DNA of the CDR3 is TGTGCCAGCAGCTTAGGGCAGGGATCCCTCAATGAGCAGTTCTTC. As protein: CASSLGQGSLNEQFF.

This chain connects TRBV29-1 to TRBJ2-2, with 7 nucleotides matching TRBD1. The CDR3 length is 12 residues. The junction had 5 bases not matched to a gene; V was cut back by 7 bases and J by 6 bases. CDR1 SQVTM and CDR2 ANQGSEA come from the germline V gene. CDR3 loop: CSGQGNAGELFF. DNA for the CDR3: TGCAGCGGACAGGGTAATGCCGGGGAGCTGTTTTTT.

This clone appeared a few times. In DNA form, the CDR3 reads TGTGCCAGCAGTTACCGCGGTGGGTATGGCTACACCTTC. It yields the protein CASSYRGGYGYTF. The rearrangement uses TRBV6-5 and TRBJ1-2; D unresolved. V lost 2 bases and J lost 5, with 9 bases in between. Per germline, CDR1 MNHEY and CDR2 SVGAGI. CDR3 size: 13 residues.